This T cell receptor beta chain was recorded in a study of T cell responses to AZD1222 COVID-19 vaccine. The ends were cut back, 3 bases at V and 4 bases at J, with 19 bases in the middle. The CDR3 covers 16 residues. Germline CDR1 is MDHEN and CDR2 is SYDVKM. Comment on this clone: Its antigen is not known.

Study-wide results and caveats: It should be noted that donors were predominantly white British and more often female, and clonal diversity was possibly underestimated. Spike was spanned by vaccine-associated CD4 TCRs, which were dominant at 160-218 and 743-854. Spike-specific TCR breadth and depth grew following two AZD1222 doses. No day 14 peak samples; only post-peak repertoires were characterized.

Some clones are missing from TCRdb's copy, which holds only in-frame ones; the method was immunoSEQ multiplex PCR. In the table there are some 140,000 clones, roughly nine tenths of which are singletons. The J gene is TRBJ2-7, the V gene TRBV28; D is perhaps TRBD2 (7 bases). The source was peripheral blood, collected on day 0 of AZD1222 vaccination. The sequence came from an adult in good health. The DNA of the CDR3 is TGTGCCAGCAGTTTGACGGGGGCGGGGGCGCATTACGAGCAGTACTTC. This encodes CASSLTGAGAHYEQYF.